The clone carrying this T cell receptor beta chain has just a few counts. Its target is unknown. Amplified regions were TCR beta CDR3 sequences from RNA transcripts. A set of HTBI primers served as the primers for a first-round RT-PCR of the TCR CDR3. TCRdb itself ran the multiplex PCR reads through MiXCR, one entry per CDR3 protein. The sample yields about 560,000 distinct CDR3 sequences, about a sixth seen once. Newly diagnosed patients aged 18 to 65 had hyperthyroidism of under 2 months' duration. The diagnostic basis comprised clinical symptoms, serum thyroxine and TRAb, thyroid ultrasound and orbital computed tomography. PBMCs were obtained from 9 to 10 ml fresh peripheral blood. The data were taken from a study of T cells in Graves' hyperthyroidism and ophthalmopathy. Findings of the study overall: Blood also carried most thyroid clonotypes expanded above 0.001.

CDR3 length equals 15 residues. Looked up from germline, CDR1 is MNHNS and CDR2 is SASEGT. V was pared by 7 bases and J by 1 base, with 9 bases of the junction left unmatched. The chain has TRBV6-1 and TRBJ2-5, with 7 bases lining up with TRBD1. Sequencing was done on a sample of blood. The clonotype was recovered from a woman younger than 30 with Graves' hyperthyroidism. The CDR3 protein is CASTPHRDSQETQYF. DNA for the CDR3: TGTGCCAGCACCCCCCATAGGGACAGCCAAGAGACCCAGTACTTC.